Many counts were recorded for the clone carrying this T cell receptor (beta chain). Antigen specificity is unknown. The data stem from a study of human T cells and chemical hapten exposure. Study-level background: The study traced per-sample TCR yield variation mainly to small differences in pooled library volumes. The study, taken as a whole, reports: TCRs exceeding 1 in 1000 frequency stayed unchanged with DPC sensitization.

The sample's time point: patch test 1, 2 weeks after DPC sensitization. This sample's treatment: therapeutic diphenylcyclopropenone sensitization with weekly scalp DPC. The study drew its donors from alopecia patients who were 18 to 70 years old and suitable for DPC. Per the germline V gene, CDR1 is ENHRY and CDR2 is SYGVKD. There are 12 residues in the CDR3. Trimming shortened V by 3 bases and J by 15 bases, and 15 bases separated the two germline ends. TCRdb redid the calling of the RACE reads with MiXCR, one entry per CDR3 protein. The sample holds some 87,000 distinct CDR3 sequences, about 9.3% seen once.

The sequence came from a woman in her fifties or sixties with alopecia areata. Some clones in this sample may be carry-over from other donors' samples. The input for sequencing was whole blood, taken in connection with sensitization to the hapten diphenylcyclopropenone (DPC). The chain recombines TRBV10-3 with TRBJ1-5, with D unclear. CDR3 bases: TGTGCCATCAGTGATGGCGACACCGTCCGGCATTTT. This codes for CAISDGDTVRHF.